These T cell receptor beta chains were read from a single sample in a study of blood T cells in healthy people across ages. TCRdb re-analysed the 5' RACE reads in MiXCR, keeping a single row per CDR3 protein. The sample holds some 1,000,000 distinct CDR3 sequences, approximately 25% seen once. These records were also assigned to another study, of T cells of mothers and their children.

The sample comprised blood. These receptors were obtained from a girl aged 2-15 years in good health. The CDR3 runs from the conserved cysteine through the conserved F or W. A D gene is named only where the DNA matches it firmly. Clone sizes are given selectively: once, few, many, or a class where the clone is expanded.

clone_size	v_call	d_call	j_call	cdr3_aa	cdr3_nt
.	TRBV4-2	.	TRBJ2-1	CASSQDPRTYEQFF	TGTGCCAGCAGCCAAGATCCCCGGACCTATGAGCAGTTCTTC
.	TRBV3-1	TRBD1	TRBJ2-5	CASGTGVETQYF	TGTGCCAGCGGGACAGGAGTAGAGACCCAGTACTTC
.	TRBV29-1	.	TRBJ2-5	CSVRRGSGAPRVGETQYF	TGCAGCGTCCGTAGGGGCAGCGGAGCACCCCGGGTAGGAGAGACCCAGTACTTC
.	TRBV7-2	.	TRBJ2-2	CASSLFYSSNTGELFF	TGTGCCAGCAGCTTATTTTATAGTTCGAACACCGGGGAGCTGTTTTTT
few	TRBV4-3	TRBD1	TRBJ2-1	CASSQDVEERTGRFSYNEQFF	TGCGCCAGCAGCCAAGATGTCGAAGAGAGGACAGGGAGGTTTTCCTACAATGAGCAGTTCTTC
few	TRBV4-3	.	TRBJ2-3	CASSQDVGQGANTQYF	TGCGCCAGCAGCCAAGATGTGGGCCAGGGCGCGAATACGCAGTATTTT
few	TRBV13	.	TRBJ2-7	CASHSQRGLRYEQYF	TGTGCCAGCCATAGTCAACGGGGACTTCGATACGAGCAGTACTTC
few	TRBV27	.	TRBJ2-7	CASSPDRSHCEQYF	TGTGCCAGCAGTCCAGACAGGTCTCACTGCGAGCAGTACTTC
.	TRBV28	.	TRBJ2-4	CASSMSDTAKNIQYF	TGTGCCAGCAGCATGAGCGACACTGCCAAAAACATTCAGTACTTC
.	TRBV4-2	TRBD2	TRBJ2-3	CASSQDLGGGALDTQYF	TGTGCCAGCAGCCAAGATCTCGGCGGGGGGGCCTTAGATACGCAGTATTTT
few	TRBV5-1	.	TRBJ2-7	CASSLEGRKTDEQYF	TGCGCCAGCAGCCTTGAGGGCCGAAAGACGGACGAGCAGTACTTC
many	TRBV20-1	TRBD1	TRBJ1-2	CSAGTGNYGYTF	TGCAGTGCTGGGACAGGGAACTATGGCTACACCTTC
.	TRBV4-2	.	TRBJ1-1	CASSPSGFQAEAFF	TGTGCCAGCAGCCCGTCAGGGTTCCAGGCTGAAGCTTTCTTT
once	TRBV7-9	.	TRBJ2-5	CASSPSGRAQYF	TGTGCCAGCAGCCCAAGCGGCAGGGCCCAGTACTTC
few	TRBV20-1	TRBD2	TRBJ2-1	CSARDGGDEQFF	TGCAGTGCTAGGGATGGGGGGGACGAGCAGTTCTTC
.	TRBV12-3/TRBV12-4	TRBD1	TRBJ2-7	CASSLTGTGGYEQYF	TGTGCCAGCAGCTTAACCGGGACAGGGGGCTACGAGCAGTACTTC
few	TRBV13	.	TRBJ2-5	CASSRRDPQETQYF	TGTGCCAGCAGCCGGCGGGACCCTCAAGAGACCCAGTACTTC
.	TRBV5-1	.	TRBJ2-1	CASNSPYNEQFF	TGCGCCAGCAATTCGCCGTACAATGAGCAGTTCTTC
.	TRBV6-5	TRBD2	TRBJ2-1	CASNPLAGGRNEQFF	TGTGCCAGCAACCCTCTAGCGGGGGGGCGGAATGAGCAGTTCTTC
few	TRBV5-1	.	TRBJ2-2	CASSPTFTGELFF	TGCGCCAGCAGCCCGACCTTCACCGGGGAGCTGTTTTTT
.	TRBV27	.	TRBJ1-2	CASSNSRIANYGYTF	TGTGCCAGCAGTAACAGTCGAATAGCTAACTATGGCTACACCTTC
.	TRBV3-1	.	TRBJ1-2	CASSQDQIRDGYTF	TGTGCCAGCAGCCAAGATCAAATCCGGGATGGCTACACCTTC
few	TRBV2	.	TRBJ2-7	CASSDGTPSYEQYF	TGTGCCAGCAGTGACGGGACACCATCCTACGAGCAGTACTTC
.	TRBV4-3	.	TRBJ1-1	CASSQGPDVEAFF	TGCGCCAGCAGCCAAGGCCCGGACGTTGAAGCTTTCTTT
.	TRBV12-3/TRBV12-4	.	TRBJ2-4	CASSPHSALVPINTQYF	TGTGCCAGCAGTCCCCATAGTGCCCTGGTGCCTATAAACACTCAGTACTTC
.	TRBV24-1	.	TRBJ2-1	CATSDPLTSSYNEQFF	TGTGCCACCAGTGATCCATTAACTAGTTCCTACAATGAGCAGTTCTTC
few	TRBV4-3	.	TRBJ2-3	CASSQEDSSTDTQYF	TGCGCCAGCAGCCAAGAGGATTCTAGCACAGATACGCAGTATTTT
.	TRBV10-3	.	TRBJ2-1	CAISESGLSRAYNEQFF	TGTGCCATCAGTGAGTCTGGGTTAAGTCGGGCCTACAATGAGCAGTTCTTC
.	TRBV29-1	.	TRBJ1-2	CSDGDDGYTF	TGCAGCGACGGGGACGATGGCTACACCTTC
few	TRBV5-1	TRBD1	TRBJ2-5	CASSWGQTRQETQYF	TGCGCCAGCAGCTGGGGACAGACCCGTCAAGAGACCCAGTACTTC
few	TRBV14	.	TRBJ2-7	CASSLTGPLAEQYF	TGTGCCAGCAGCCTAACGGGACCCCTGGCCGAGCAGTACTTC
.	TRBV6-2/TRBV6-3	.	TRBJ1-1	CARTIGTEAFF	TGTGCCAGAACGATCGGGACTGAAGCTTTCTTT
.	TRBV6-6	.	TRBJ1-1	CASSAHGGAEAFF	TGTGCCAGCAGTGCCCACGGGGGGGCTGAAGCTTTCTTT
.	TRBV7-6	.	TRBJ2-5	CASSPSGGILGEQYF	TGTGCCAGCAGTCCGTCAGGAGGGATCCTAGGGGAGCAGTACTTC
many	TRBV29-1	.	TRBJ1-1	CSVRGLMNTEAFF	TGCAGCGTTAGAGGACTAATGAACACTGAAGCTTTCTTT
.	TRBV7-2	.	TRBJ1-2	CASSLEAECCGYTF	TGTGCCAGCAGCTTAGAGGCGGAGTGTTGCGGCTACACCTTC
.	TRBV3-1	.	TRBJ2-7	CASSPARGAYEQYF	TGTGCCAGCAGCCCGGCTCGAGGGGCCTACGAGCAGTACTTC
.	TRBV7-9	.	TRBJ2-7	CASMSLVYEQYF	TGTGCCAGCATGAGCCTTGTCTACGAGCAGTACTTC
few	TRBV6-2/TRBV6-3	.	TRBJ2-5	CASRSEETQYF	TGTGCCAGCAGATCTGAAGAGACCCAGTACTTC
few	TRBV29-1	TRBD1	TRBJ2-7	CGQTGNDSYEQYF	TGCGGCCAGACAGGGAATGACTCCTACGAGCAGTACTTC
.	TRBV4-2	TRBD1	TRBJ2-7	CASSQDETGGYEQYF	TGTGCCAGCAGCCAAGATGAGACAGGGGGCTACGAGCAGTACTTC
.	TRBV6-5	.	TRBJ1-1	CASTNGEANTEAFF	TGTGCCAGCACCAACGGGGAAGCGAACACTGAAGCTTTCTTT
.	TRBV15	TRBD1	TRBJ2-7	CATSPRQGKVRTYEQYF	TGTGCCACCAGTCCCAGACAGGGGAAAGTCCGGACCTACGAGCAGTACTTC
.	TRBV6-5	TRBD1	TRBJ2-1	CASSYLHRGRYNEQFF	TGTGCCAGCAGTTACCTTCACAGGGGGCGATACAATGAGCAGTTCTTC
few	TRBV20-1	.	TRBJ2-5	CSARVGPQGMQYF	TGCAGTGCTAGAGTGGGCCCACAAGGGATGCAGTACTTC
.	TRBV7-9	.	TRBJ2-7	CASSAMVDLMYEQYF	TGTGCCAGCAGCGCTATGGTCGACCTGATGTACGAGCAGTACTTC
few	TRBV5-1	TRBD1	TRBJ2-5	CASSTGQREQQYF	TGCGCCAGCAGCACGGGACAGAGGGAACAGCAGTACTTC
.	TRBV7-6	TRBD1	TRBJ2-7	CASSFYPTGGEQYF	TGTGCCAGCAGCTTCTACCCTACAGGGGGCGAGCAGTACTTC
few	TRBV3-1	TRBD2	TRBJ2-7	CASSQGSGSSYEQYF	TGTGCCAGCAGCCAAGGGAGCGGGAGCTCCTACGAGCAGTACTTC
few	TRBV29-1	TRBD2	TRBJ2-7	CSVGVWLAAWEQYF	TGCAGCGTTGGGGTCTGGCTAGCGGCTTGGGAGCAGTACTTC
.	TRBV29-1	.	TRBJ2-1	CSVDPRYGEQFF	TGCAGCGTTGACCCACGGTACGGTGAGCAGTTCTTC
.	TRBV11-2	.	TRBJ1-1	CASSLEIVGGMNTEAFF	TGTGCCAGCAGCTTGGAAATTGTTGGGGGTATGAACACTGAAGCTTTCTTT
.	TRBV9	TRBD1	TRBJ2-7	CASSVDQGARDEQYF	TGTGCCAGCAGCGTAGATCAGGGGGCGCGCGACGAGCAGTACTTC
few	TRBV29-1	.	TRBJ2-5	CSTCVSTGETQYF	TGCAGCACTTGTGTTAGCACCGGGGAGACCCAGTACTTC